The next 10 T cell receptor beta chains were all read from a single sample in a study of blood T cell repertoires in COVID-19. Assay: immunoSEQ multiplex PCR; the TCRdb copy retains only in-frame clones and omits some. The sample lists around 200,000 clones; about 80% were seen once. Sequences were obtained from peripheral blood. Source of these receptors: a woman aged 40 to 55 with active or convalescent COVID-19.

The chain employs TRBV28 and TRBJ1-6, with TRBD1 matching over 9 bases. This CDR3 spans 16 amino acids. Germline loops: CDR1 MDHEN, CDR2 SYDVKM. The junction had 13 bases not matched to a gene; V was cut back by 6 bases and J by 10 bases. CDR3 DNA sequence: TGTGCCAGCAGCCTGGGACAGGGAGTCGCATCCTCACCCCTCCACTTT. As protein: CASSLGQGVASSPLHF.

The chain uses TRBV7-9 and TRBJ2-7, with 7 nucleotides matching TRBD2. The CDR3 is 15 residues long. V lost 3 bases, J lost 6 bases, and 11 bases stayed unmatched. The germline V gene has CDR1 SEHNR and CDR2 FQNEAQ (reference sequence). The CDR3 spells CASSFSEGGRGEQYF. The CDR3 DNA reads TGTGCCAGCAGCTTTAGCGAGGGAGGGAGGGGCGAGCAGTACTTC.

This clone was observed a single time. The V and J genes are TRBV11-3 and TRBJ2-7; possible D gene TRBD1, 5 bases. CDR3 length: 13 residues. Between the trimmed V and J ends, which lost 4 bases and 2 bases, there was a span of 9 bases. Germline CDR1 SGHNT, CDR2 YENEEA. The CDR3 here is CASSSQGAYEQYF. The CDR3, as DNA: TGTGCCAGCAGCTCTCAAGGGGCCTACGAGCAGTACTTC.

This clone has just one count. The rearrangement joins TRBV4-3 to TRBJ2-7; 9 bases fit TRBD2. V lost 1 base, J lost 6 bases, and 13 bases stayed unmatched. CDR3 size: 17 residues. Germline CDR1 reads LGHNA; CDR2 reads YSLEER. The CDR3 coding sequence is TGCGCCAGCAGCCAAGGGTTAGATAGCGGGGGCTCCGGCGAGCAGTACTTC. Its translation is CASSQGLDSGGSGEQYF.

J is TRBJ2-1 and V is TRBV19; 11 bases line up with TRBD1. Germline trimming cut 3 bases from V and 9 bases from J; bases unmatched to any gene: 4. Germline lookup yields CDR1 LNHDA and CDR2 SQIVND (reference sequence). This CDR3 is 14 amino acids long. CDR3: CASSIEGTGGEQFF. The DNA of the CDR3 is TGTGCCAGTAGTATTGAAGGGACAGGGGGTGAGCAGTTCTTC. The full variable domain, with the rest looked up from reference TRBV19 and TRBJ2-1, is DGGITQSPKYLFRKEGQNVTLSCEQNLNHDAMYWYRQDPGQGLRLIYYSQIVNDFQKGDIAEGYSVSREKKESFPLTVTSAQKNPTAFYLCASSIEGTGGEQFFGPGTRLTVL.

This chain links TRBV4-2 with TRBJ1-2; no reliable D call. CDR1 is LGHNA, CDR2 YNFKEQ, per germline. V shed 1 base and J shed 4 bases, with 10 bases lying between them. The CDR3 covers 14 residues. This CDR3 is CASSQGVTVYGYTF. CDR3 nucleotide sequence: TGTGCCAGCAGCCAAGGGGTAACAGTCTATGGCTACACCTTC.

The chain recombines TRBV25-1 with TRBJ1-2, with a possible D match to TRBD1 (5 bases). V was trimmed by 2 bases and J by 6 bases, leaving 10 bases between them. CDR1 and CDR2 (germline): MGHDK, SYGVNS. This CDR3 spans 13 amino acids. The CDR3 is CASSEAGIHGYTF. CDR3 coding DNA: TGTGCCAGCAGTGAAGCAGGGATCCATGGCTACACCTTC.

The gene calls are TRBV13 and TRBJ2-1; TRBD1 aligns across 9 bases. Per germline, CDR1 PRHDT and CDR2 FYEKMQ (reference sequence). V lost 5 bases and J lost 5; bases outside the gene matches: 10. The CDR3 totals 16 residues. The CDR3 DNA reads as TGTGCCAGCAGCCGTGACAGGGGGTCTCGGAACAATGAGCAGTTCTTC. Translating it yields CASSRDRGSRNNEQFF.

The chain couples TRBV19 to TRBJ2-1; weak D call: TRBD2 (5 bases). Germline V gene sequence: CDR1 LNHDA, CDR2 SQIVND (reference sequence). This CDR3 has 14 amino acids. V lost 7 bases and J 3 bases, leaving 13 bases between the germline ends. The chain's CDR3 is CASTPQGLYNEQFF. The CDR3 coding sequence is TGTGCCAGTACCCCTCAAGGACTCTACAATGAGCAGTTCTTC.

This chain joins TRBV30 and TRBJ2-7; tentative D call: TRBD1 (6 bases). The V gene lost 1 base and the J gene lost 3 bases, with 10 bases spanning the gap. The CDR3 runs to 13 residues. Per the germline V gene, CDR1 is GTSNPN and CDR2 is SVGIG (reference sequence). The CDR3 sequence: CAWSGGQYYEQYF. DNA for the CDR3: TGTGCCTGGAGTGGGGGACAATACTACGAGCAGTACTTC.